This is a list of T cell receptor beta chains from one sample in a study of blood T cell repertoires in COVID-19. Profiling relied on immunoSEQ multiplex PCR, and the TCRdb table lists in-frame clones only, not all of them. Here the sample spans a few hundred thousand clones, 86% being singletons. The source material was peripheral blood. All receptors derive from an elderly man with acute or convalescent COVID-19. Each CDR3 is given with its conserved first and last residue. The D gene is left open where the match is weak. Clone size is not always given. Where it is, it says once, few, many or a class for expanded clones.

NA	TRBV5-1	TRBJ1-2	NA	CASSPPGGNYGYTF	TGCGCCAGCAGCCCCCCAGGCGGGAACTATGGCTACACCTTC
NA	TRBV9	TRBJ2-1	TRBD2	CASSVEGLPYNEQFF	TGTGCCAGCAGCGTAGAGGGACTACCGTACAATGAGCAGTTCTTC
NA	TRBV5-1	TRBJ2-1	TRBD1	CASRTGETYNEQFF	TGCGCCAGCAGAACAGGGGAGACCTACAATGAGCAGTTCTTC
NA	TRBV28	TRBJ1-6	NA	CASSLLTPGGSSPLHF	TGTGCCAGCAGTTTACTTACCCCTGGCGGAAGTTCACCCCTCCACTTT
NA	TRBV11-3	TRBJ2-2	NA	CASSGGNTNTGELFF	TGTGCCAGCAGTGGCGGCAACACGAACACCGGGGAGCTGTTTTTT
NA	TRBV19	TRBJ2-5	TRBD1	CASSIVAGGEETQYF	TGTGCCAGTAGTATTGTGGCAGGGGGCGAAGAGACCCAGTACTTC
NA	TRBV5-1	TRBJ2-2	TRBD2	CASKSSGRPGELFF	TGCGCCAGCAAAAGTAGCGGGAGACCCGGGGAGCTGTTTTTT
NA	TRBV11-3	TRBJ2-2	NA	CASSAGPGELFF	TGTGCCAGCAGCGCAGGGCCCGGGGAGCTGTTTTTT
NA	TRBV6-5	TRBJ1-2	TRBD1	CASSYRGQATGYTF	TGTGCCAGCAGTTACAGGGGGCAGGCCACTGGCTACACCTTC
NA	TRBV6-4	TRBJ1-6	NA	CASSDSGAFGSPLHF	TGTGCCAGCAGTGACTCTGGGGCCTTCGGTTCACCCCTCCACTTT
NA	TRBV6-2/TRBV6-3	TRBJ2-7	TRBD1	CASSDRTGVRYEQYF	TGTGCCAGCAGTGATAGGACAGGGGTCAGGTACGAGCAGTACTTC
NA	TRBV7-2	TRBJ2-3	TRBD1	CASSLDRQGTDTQYF	TGTGCCAGCAGCTTAGATCGACAGGGTACAGATACGCAGTATTTT
NA	TRBV10-3	TRBJ1-1	NA	CAISGAQSSTEAFF	TGTGCCATCAGTGGGGCCCAGAGCTCCACTGAAGCTTTCTTT
NA	TRBV18	TRBJ1-5	TRBD1	CASSPETGASQPQHF	TGTGCCAGCTCACCTGAAACAGGGGCTAGCCAGCCCCAGCATTTT
NA	TRBV25-1	TRBJ2-3	TRBD2	CASSEGGGLTDTQYF	TGTGCCAGCAGTGAAGGCGGGGGACTCACAGATACGCAGTATTTT
NA	TRBV5-4	TRBJ1-1	NA	CASSLAFGPQGEAFF	TGTGCCAGCAGCTTGGCCTTTGGACCTCAGGGTGAAGCTTTCTTT
few	TRBV18	TRBJ1-2	NA	CASSPPIDGYTF	TGTGCCAGCTCACCACCGATAGATGGCTACACCTTC
NA	TRBV7-9	TRBJ1-1	NA	CASSRMRDTEAFF	TGTGCCAGCAGCCGGATGCGGGACACTGAAGCTTTCTTT
once	TRBV6-5	TRBJ2-7	TRBD2	CASSLTGSGYYEQYF	TGTGCCAGCAGTCTAACAGGTAGCGGGTACTACGAGCAGTACTTC
NA	TRBV24-1	TRBJ1-2	TRBD1	CATSEDTGTGGTVYGYTF	TGTGCCACCAGTGAAGATACCGGGACAGGGGGCACTGTCTATGGCTACACCTTC
NA	TRBV29-1	TRBJ1-1	NA	CSVEDLLGGEAFF	TGCAGCGTTGAAGATCTTTTGGGAGGGGAAGCTTTCTTT
NA	TRBV5-1	TRBJ1-5	TRBD1	CASSLGQGDQPQHF	TGCGCCAGCAGCCTAGGACAGGGCGATCAGCCCCAGCATTTT
NA	TRBV5-1	TRBJ2-7	TRBD2	CASSPSGSGRGDEQYF	TGCGCCAGCAGCCCCTCCGGTAGCGGGAGAGGAGACGAGCAGTACTTC